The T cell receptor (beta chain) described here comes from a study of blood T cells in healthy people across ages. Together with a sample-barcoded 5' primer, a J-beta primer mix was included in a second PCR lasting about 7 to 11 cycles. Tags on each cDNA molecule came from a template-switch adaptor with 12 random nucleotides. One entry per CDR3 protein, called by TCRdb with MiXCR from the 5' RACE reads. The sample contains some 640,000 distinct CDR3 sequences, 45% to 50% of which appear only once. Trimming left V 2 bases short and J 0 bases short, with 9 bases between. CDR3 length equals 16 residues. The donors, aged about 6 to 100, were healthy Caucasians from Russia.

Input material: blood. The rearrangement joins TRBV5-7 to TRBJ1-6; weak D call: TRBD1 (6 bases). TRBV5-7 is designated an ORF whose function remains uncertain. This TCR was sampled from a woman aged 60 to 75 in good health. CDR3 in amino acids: CASSLQDSSYNSPLHF. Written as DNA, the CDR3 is TGTGCCAGCAGCTTACAGGACAGCTCCTATAATTCACCCCTCCACTTT.